One TCR beta chain is described in this entry. This specimen comes from a study of OX40 agonist ivuxolimab in advanced cancers. Germline-derived CDR1 and CDR2 are SEHNR and FQNEAQ (reference sequence). Trimming stripped 2 bases from V and 7 bases from J, with 11 bases between. The CDR3 totals 13 residues. Clones were sequenced by immunoSEQ multiplex PCR, and TCRdb holds only the in-frame ones, with some missing. The sample has 7,400 or so clones, roughly 89% seen once. Sequenced material: CD4+ or CD8+ T cells sorted from blood, taken in a trial of the OX40 agonist ivuxolimab. The TCR comes from an adult with an advanced solid tumor such as melanoma, head and neck, liver or kidney cancer. The chain recombines TRBV7-9 with TRBJ1-2; D is unclear. The CDR3 DNA sequence: TGTGCCAGCAGCTTAAGGGCAGGAGGTGGCTACACCTTC. It specifies CASSLRAGGGYTF.